What follows are 11 T cell receptor beta chains derived from one specimen sequenced in a study of CD8 T cells in ankylosing spondylitis. TCRdb redid the calling of the 5' RACE reads with MiXCR, one entry per CDR3 protein. The repertoire has 200,000 to 300,000 distinct CDR3 sequences, about 10% of them found once; the top ten carry 6.8%. Sequencing was performed on blood, either unsorted or a sorted T cell fraction (not recorded which). The source is a male donor with ankylosing spondylitis or in good health (not recorded which).

The table lists this clonotype with many counts. J is TRBJ2-3 and V is TRBV5-1; 7 bases agree with TRBD1. The trim removed 1 base at V and 1 base at J, leaving 6 bases unmatched. Germline lookup yields CDR1 SGHRS and CDR2 YFSETQ. This CDR3 spans 16 amino acids. The CDR3, as DNA: TGCGCCAGCAGCTTGTCCCAGGGGGTCGGCACAGATACGCAGTATTTT. This encodes CASSLSQGVGTDTQYF.

This clonotype was found many times. In nucleotides, the CDR3 is TGTGCCAGCAGTTTGCCTGGGTGGCAGGGGGGCACCGGGGAGCTGTTTTTT. It specifies CASSLPGWQGGTGELFF. The V and J genes are TRBV12-3 or TRBV12-4 and TRBJ2-2; D perhaps matches TRBD1 (7 bases). This CDR3 region has 17 residues. Trimming pared 3 bases from V and 4 bases from J, leaving 18 bases between.

In this sample, this clonotype turned up many times. This chain joins TRBV20-1 and TRBJ2-3, with 9 bases that match TRBD2. The CDR3 is 15 residues long. CDR1 and CDR2 from the germline V gene are DFQATT and SNEGSKA (reference sequence). The junction had 12 bases not matched to a gene; V was cut back by 6 bases and J by 5 bases. Written as DNA, the CDR3 is TGCAGTGCGCCGTGGGGAGCGGGAGGACTAGATACGCAGTATTTT. It specifies CSAPWGAGGLDTQYF.

Comments on this clonotype: A read error may produce the germline difference seen at one junction end. V usage is TRBV3-1 and J usage is TRBJ2-4; the D gene is possibly TRBD2 (7 bases). This CDR3 has 19 residues. Germline loops: CDR1 LGHDT, CDR2 YNNKEL (reference sequence). Here the CDR3 reads CTSCFGGGLPGRRKNIQYF. Written as DNA, the CDR3 is TGTACCAGCTGTTTTGGCGGGGGCCTCCCGGGGAGACGCAAAAACATTCAGTACTTC.

The V gene is TRBV28, the J gene TRBJ2-2; tentative D call: TRBD2 (6 bases). The ends were cut back, 2 bases at V and 6 bases at J, with 10 bases in the middle. The CDR3 spans 14 residues. In germline, CDR1 is MDHEN, CDR2 SYDVKM. CDR3 sequence (DNA): TGTGCCAGCAGTTTAGTTTCGGGGGCCGGGGAGCTGTTTTTT. It is translated as CASSLVSGAGELFF.

This clonotype was counted at least ten times. The rearrangement links TRBV20-1 to TRBJ2-5; TRBD2 matches at 9 bases. Germline V lookup: CDR1 DFQATT, CDR2 SNEGSKA (reference sequence). The CDR3 runs to 13 residues. Trimming took 6 bases from V and 5 from J; bases not matched to a gene: 7. The CDR3 spells CSAAVSGSETQYF. The CDR3 DNA reads TGCAGTGCAGCGGTTAGCGGGAGTGAGACCCAGTACTTC.

Ten or more counts support this clonotype. The genes are TRBV11-1 and TRBJ2-7; maybe TRBD2 (6 bases). Germline CDR1 and CDR2: SGHAT and FQDESV (reference sequence). The CDR3 runs to 15 residues. V lost 5 bases, J lost 1 base, and 15 bases lay in between. The CDR3 DNA is TGTGCCAGCAGCCCGGGGGTAGCGGAGTCCTACGAGCAGTACTTC. Translating it yields CASSPGVAESYEQYF.

This clonotype appeared many times. V is TRBV6-5 and J is TRBJ1-6; D remains unclear. Germline CDR1 MNHEY, CDR2 SVGAGI. Trimming took 2 bases from V and 0 from J, leaving 11 bases between them. The CDR3 sequence is 17 residues long. The CDR3 reads CASSYGVGPSYNSPLHF. The CDR3 bases are TGTGCCAGCAGTTACGGGGTCGGTCCCTCCTATAATTCACCCCTCCACTTT.

Regarding this clonotype: This may be a read error: a much more frequent sequence differs by one nucleotide. V and J are TRBV29-1 and TRBJ2-2, with a weak D call TRBD1 (6 bases). Germline CDR1 SQVTM, CDR2 ANQGSEA. The CDR3 totals 12 residues. This CDR3 reads CTGTLGAGELFF. The CDR3, as DNA: TGCACCGGGACACTGGGGGCCGGGGAGCTGTTTTTT.

This clonotype was seen at least ten times. This rearrangement joins TRBV5-1 to TRBJ1-1, with 12 bases identical to TRBD1. CDR3 length: 16 residues. V was pared by 4 bases and J by 0 bases, with 4 bases of the junction left unmatched. Germline assignment: CDR1 SGHRS and CDR2 YFSETQ. The CDR3 DNA sequence: TGCGCCAGCAGCACGGGACAGGGGGCCATGAACACTGAAGCTTTCTTT. Its protein product is CASSTGQGAMNTEAFF.

This clonotype qualifies as medium-sized. The CDR3 nucleotides read TGCAGTGCAATTACAGGGAACTATGGCTACACCTTC. Protein: CSAITGNYGYTF. This chain links TRBV20-1 with TRBJ1-2; TRBD1 might be the D (6 bases). V gave up 6 bases and J gave up 2 bases, with 10 bases separating them. CDR1 and CDR2 from the germline V gene are DFQATT and SNEGSKA (reference sequence). The CDR3 runs to 12 residues.